Following are 19 T cell receptor beta chains from one sample sequenced in a study of HIV-infected children after antiretroviral therapy interruption. The treatment here: PENTA 11 planned treatment interruption arm or continuous ART arm. The TCR library was built from RNA with a 3' RACE protocol and unique molecular identifiers. TCRdb reanalysed the 3' RACE reads using MiXCR and keeps one entry per CDR3 protein. This table holds 30,000 to 50,000 distinct CDR3 sequences, approximately 7% found once. The sample consisted of CD45RA+ CD4+ T cells from PBMCs, pooled from several time points, taken from a donor given antiretroviral therapy, either interrupted or continuous. Subset meaning: naive CD4+ CD45RA+ CD45RO- T cells. The receptors here all came from a pool of human donors with HIV.

The chain couples TRBV12-3 or TRBV12-4 to TRBJ2-2; TRBD1 is a possible D gene (6 bases). V was pared by 4 bases and J by 1 base, with 7 bases between. The CDR3 consists of 14 residues. CDR3: CASSWTVNTGELFF. The CDR3 DNA is TGTGCCAGCAGTTGGACAGTGAACACCGGGGAGCTGTTTTTT.

This clonotype was seen more than once but under ten times. The rearrangement links TRBV2 to TRBJ2-5; 7 nucleotides agree with TRBD1. The CDR3 loop spans 14 amino acids. The germline gives CDR1 SNHLY, CDR2 FYNNEI. With 5 bases clipped from V and 1 base from J, the junction kept 4 bases outside the gene matches. The CDR3 DNA sequence: TGTGCCAGCAGTACCGACAGGGTCCAAGAGACCCAGTACTTC. This translates into CASSTDRVQETQYF.

This clonotype has at least ten counts. The rearrangement uses TRBV6-2 or TRBV6-3 and TRBJ1-5, with 11 bases fitting TRBD1. The V segment lost 4 bases and the J segment 5 bases; nucleotides outside the gene matches: 10. CDR3 length: 17 residues. Germline CDR1 MNHEY, CDR2 SVGEGT. The CDR3 loop reads CASSLGDGQGAYQPQHF. The CDR3 coding sequence is TGTGCCAGCAGTTTGGGGGACGGACAGGGGGCTTATCAGCCCCAGCATTTT.

At least ten counts were recorded for this clonotype. The genes are TRBV12-3 or TRBV12-4 and TRBJ1-5; 7 bases are shared with TRBD1. The ends lost 6 bases at V and 3 bases at J; junction bases unmatched: 8. The CDR3 consists of 15 residues. The CDR3 loop is CASSRGQAYNQPQHF. Here the CDR3 DNA reads TGTGCCAGCAGCCGAGGACAGGCGTACAATCAGCCCCAGCATTTT.

Worth noting for this clonotype: Since a much larger clone is just one base distant, this may be a read error. The J gene is TRBJ1-2, the V gene TRBV3-1; 7 bases agree with TRBD1. The germline CDR1 and CDR2 sequences are LGHDT and YNNKEL (reference sequence). With V trimmed by 7 bases and J by 5 bases, 7 bases remained unmatched. The length of the CDR3 is 13 residues. The CDR3, as DNA: TGTGCCAGCATCCGACAGGGTCCGTATGGCTACACCTTC. It yields the protein CASIRQGPYGYTF.

This clonotype was seen at least ten times. The chain is built from TRBV20-1 and TRBJ2-1, with TRBD2 matching over 7 bases. The CDR3 is made up of 14 amino acids. The V segment lost 4 bases and the J segment 4 bases; nucleotides outside the gene matches: 7. The V gene's germline CDR1 is DFQATT and CDR2 SNEGSKA (reference sequence). The CDR3 loop is CSAKGLQKYNEQFF. In DNA, the CDR3 is TGCAGTGCTAAGGGACTACAAAAATACAATGAGCAGTTCTTC.

In its sample, this clonotype was seen a few times. This rearrangement joins TRBV13 to TRBJ2-3; D remains ambiguous. Germline V gene data show CDR1 as PRHDT and CDR2 as FYEKMQ (reference sequence). V was shortened by 10 bases and J by 6 bases, with 14 bases between the two germline ends. The CDR3 loop spans 12 amino acids. The DNA for the CDR3 is TGTGCCAACCCCCCGGGCCTCGATACGCAGTATTTT. Amino acids: CANPPGLDTQYF.

The rearrangement links TRBV6-5 to TRBJ1-1, with 10 nucleotides matching TRBD1. Germline V gene data show CDR1 as MNHEY and CDR2 as SVGAGI. V lost 11 bases and J lost 1; bases outside the gene matches: 7. The CDR3 length is 14 residues. This CDR3 is CAVARQGANTEAFF. The CDR3 DNA reads as TGTGCCGTCGCAAGACAGGGGGCGAACACTGAAGCTTTCTTT.

The chain combines TRBV18 with TRBJ2-6; D unclear. This CDR3 contains 16 residues. Trimming pared 1 base from V and 0 bases from J, leaving 7 bases between. Germline V gene sequence: CDR1 KGHSH, CDR2 LQKENI. This CDR3 is CASSPRAGSGANVLTF. DNA of the CDR3: TGTGCCAGCTCACCACGGGCCGGCTCTGGGGCCAACGTCCTGACTTTC.

This clonotype was detected ten times or more. The rearrangement joins TRBV29-1 to TRBJ2-3; D remains unclear. The CDR3 has 16 residues. Germline V gives CDR1 SQVTM, CDR2 ANQGSEA. The germline V and J ends were trimmed by 2 bases and 2 bases, with 17 bases remaining between them. CDR3 DNA: TGCAGCGTTGAACCGAGGTTAGAAGGGTCCACAGATACGCAGTATTTT. It translates to CSVEPRLEGSTDTQYF.

This clonotype showed up many times. CDR3 sequence reads: CASSQVLLVNSYNEQFF. The CDR3 bases are TGTGCCAGCAGCCAAGTTCTACTAGTAAACTCCTACAATGAGCAGTTCTTC. V gene TRBV3-1 combines with J gene TRBJ2-1; tentatively, D is TRBD2 (5 bases). The CDR3 runs to 17 residues. V was trimmed by 1 base and J by 0 bases, leaving 13 bases between them. The germline V gene encodes CDR1 LGHDT and CDR2 YNNKEL (reference sequence).

This clonotype was picked up many times. The chain recombines TRBV7-2 with TRBJ1-1; maybe TRBD1 (6 bases). The CDR3 has 14 amino acids. The germline V and J ends were trimmed by 4 bases and 4 bases, with 13 bases remaining between them. CDR1 and CDR2 (germline): SGHTA, FQGNSA. The CDR3 here is CASSSTGRGTEAFF. The CDR3 bases are TGTGCCAGCAGCTCAACAGGGAGAGGCACTGAAGCTTTCTTT. The variable domain in full, completed from reference TRBV7-2 and TRBJ1-1, reads GAGVSQSPSNKVTEKGKDVELRCDPISGHTALYWYRQSLGQGLEFLIYFQGNSAPDKSGLPSDRFSAERTGGSVSTLTIQRTQQEDSAVYLCASSSTGRGTEAFFGQGTRLTVV.

There are many counts of this clonotype. The rearrangement joins TRBV27 to TRBJ2-5, with D perhaps TRBD1 or TRBD2 (6 bases each). This CDR3 is 18 amino acids long. V was clipped by 6 bases and J by 3 bases, with 26 bases between them. CDR1 and CDR2 (germline): MNHEY, SMNVEV (reference sequence). The CDR3 DNA is TGTGCCAGCAGAACCTCCTCCCGGGGGCTAGCTGTCGAAGAGACCCAGTACTTC. It encodes CASRTSSRGLAVEETQYF.

This clonotype occurred many times. The chain couples TRBV6-5 to TRBJ2-4; D might be TRBD1 or TRBD2, each matching 6 bases. V was clipped by 3 bases and J by 1 base, with 16 bases between them. The CDR3 totals 17 residues. Germline CDR1 is MNHEY and CDR2 is SVGAGI. The CDR3 sequence: CASSYSGAPGAKNIQYF. CDR3 coding DNA: TGTGCCAGCAGTTATTCGGGGGCCCCGGGGGCCAAAAACATTCAGTACTTC.

This clonotype has a count of ten or more. An end of the junction differs from the germline gene, which may be a read error. The CDR3: CASSLEAYEQYF. The CDR3, as DNA: TGTGCAAGCAGCTTAGAAGCTTATGAACAGTACTTC. The rearrangement uses TRBV12-3 or TRBV12-4 and TRBJ2-7; D uncertain. The CDR3 covers 12 residues.

This clonotype was counted many times. V is TRBV29-1 and J is TRBJ2-5; D is possibly TRBD1 (5 bases). Germline-derived CDR1 and CDR2 are SQVTM and ANQGSEA. The CDR3 sequence is 13 residues long. Between the trimmed V and J ends, which lost 4 bases and 4 bases, there was a span of 13 bases. CDR3 amino acids: CSVGRGSPETQYF. In DNA form, the CDR3 reads TGCAGCGTTGGTAGGGGCTCCCCAGAGACCCAGTACTTC.

This clonotype was observed many times. The rearrangement links TRBV2 to TRBJ2-5, with 13 bases matching TRBD2. Germline loops: CDR1 SNHLY, CDR2 FYNNEI. CDR3 size: 19 residues. V gave up 6 bases and J gave up 1 base; unmatched junction bases: 14. This chain's CDR3 is CASRTDLRTSGRPQETQYF. The CDR3 DNA follows: TGTGCCAGCAGGACCGACTTACGGACTAGCGGGAGACCCCAAGAGACCCAGTACTTC.

This clonotype was counted a few times. This chain uses TRBV6-2 or TRBV6-3 with TRBJ2-1; 8 bases are shared with TRBD2. Germline trimming cut 11 bases from V and 8 bases from J; bases unmatched to any gene: 17. The CDR3 has 15 amino acids. Germline-derived CDR1 and CDR2 are MNHEY and SVGEGT. CDR3 residues: CACRWAGGGMDEQFF. The CDR3 region has the DNA TGTGCCTGCCGTTGGGCGGGGGGCGGTATGGATGAGCAGTTCTTC.

The sample holds a few counts of this clonotype. In DNA, the CDR3 is TGCGCCAGCAGTCATGGGACAGGGGGTGGCTACACCTTC. Translating gives CASSHGTGGGYTF. The rearrangement links TRBV23-1 to TRBJ1-2, with 11 bases identical to TRBD1. TRBV23-1 is an ORF, with its function uncertain. The V segment lost 3 bases and the J segment 7 bases; nucleotides outside the gene matches: 1. This CDR3 has 13 residues.